Below, one T cell receptor beta chain is given with its context. This entry belongs to a study of blood T cell repertoires in COVID-19. As for the study in general: Acute and convalescent COVID-19 samples came from the United States, Italy and Spain. Sources were T cells, B-cell-depleted T cells, or PBMCs; the material itself was cDNA or gDNA.

Authors' analysis steps: Scientists estimated how many nucleated cells there were by amplifying reference gene primers. Clones were sequenced by immunoSEQ multiplex PCR, and TCRdb holds only the in-frame ones, with some missing. That table supplies the V and J calls and clone size; D and trimming were determined from the DNA. This repertoire shows about 150,000 clones, more than 80% found once; its top ten account for roughly 0.54%. The CDR3 length is 14 residues. The germline V gene has CDR1 MNHEY and CDR2 SVGAGI. V lost 6 bases to trimming and J lost 0 bases, with 11 bases between them. The TCR was taken from a man between 50 and 59 years old with acute or convalescent COVID-19. The material sequenced was peripheral blood. This rearrangement joins TRBV6-5 to TRBJ1-1; a possible D gene is TRBD1 (5 bases). CDR3 sequence (DNA): TGTGCCAGCAGCCCAGGGTTATTGAACACTGAAGCTTTCTTT. This sequence encodes CASSPGLLNTEAFF.